The clone carrying this TCR beta chain was counted only a few times. The record originates from a study of T cells in Graves' hyperthyroidism and ophthalmopathy. Study at large: Blood was drawn when the patient was first diagnosed and still untreated.

TCR beta CDR3 regions were amplified from RNA. Primed by the HTBI set, a first-round RT-PCR was run on the TCR CDR3. TCRdb called the multiplex PCR reads again in MiXCR, with one record for every CDR3 protein. The data show 500,000 to 750,000 distinct CDR3 sequences, more than 15% seen once. When ophthalmopathy did not progress within 18 months, Graves' hyperthyroidism was considered stable. Hyperthyroidism in the patients, aged 18 to 65, was newly diagnosed and under 2 months in duration. The TCR comes from a young woman with Graves' hyperthyroidism. The sample consisted of blood.

CDR3 loop: CAISEALNSYEQYF. CDR3 DNA: TGTGCCATCAGTGAAGCTCTTAATTCCTACGAGCAGTACTTC. The gene calls are TRBV10-3 and TRBJ2-7; D not certain. This CDR3 comprises 14 residues. V gave up 3 bases and J gave up 1 base, with 10 bases separating them. Germline lookup yields CDR1 ENHRY and CDR2 SYGVKD.